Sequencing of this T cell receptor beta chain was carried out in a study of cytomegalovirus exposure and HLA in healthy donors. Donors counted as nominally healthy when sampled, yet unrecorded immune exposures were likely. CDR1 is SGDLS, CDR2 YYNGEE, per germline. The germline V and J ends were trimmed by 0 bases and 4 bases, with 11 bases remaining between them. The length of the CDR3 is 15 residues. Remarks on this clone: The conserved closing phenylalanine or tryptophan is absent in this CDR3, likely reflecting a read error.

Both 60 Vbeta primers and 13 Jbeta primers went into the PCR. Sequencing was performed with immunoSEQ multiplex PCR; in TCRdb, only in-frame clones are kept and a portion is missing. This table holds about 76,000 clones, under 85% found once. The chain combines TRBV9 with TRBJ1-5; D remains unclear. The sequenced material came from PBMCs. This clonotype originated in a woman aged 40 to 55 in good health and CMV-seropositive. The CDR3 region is CASSVGSGRNQPQHL. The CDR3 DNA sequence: TGTGCCAGCAGCGTAGGGTCAGGAAGGAATCAGCCCCAGCATCTT.